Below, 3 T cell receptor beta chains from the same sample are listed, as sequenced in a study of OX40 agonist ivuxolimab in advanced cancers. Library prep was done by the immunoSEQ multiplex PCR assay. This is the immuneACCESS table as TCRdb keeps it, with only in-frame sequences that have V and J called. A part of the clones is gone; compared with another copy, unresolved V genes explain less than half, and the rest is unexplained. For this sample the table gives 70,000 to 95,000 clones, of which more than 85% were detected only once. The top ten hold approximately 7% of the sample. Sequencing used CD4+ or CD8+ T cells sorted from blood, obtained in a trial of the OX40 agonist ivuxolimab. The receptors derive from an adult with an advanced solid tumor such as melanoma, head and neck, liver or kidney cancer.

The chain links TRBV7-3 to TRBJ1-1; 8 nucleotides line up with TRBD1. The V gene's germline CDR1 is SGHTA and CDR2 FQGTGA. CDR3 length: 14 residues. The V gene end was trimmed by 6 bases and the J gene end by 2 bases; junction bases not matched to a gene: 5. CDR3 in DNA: TGTGCCAGCAGAAGGACAGGGATAAACACTGAAGCTTTCTTT. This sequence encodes CASRRTGINTEAFF. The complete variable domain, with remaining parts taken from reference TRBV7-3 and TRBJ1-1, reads GAGVSQTPSNKVTEKGKYVELRCDPISGHTALYWYRQSLGQGPEFLIYFQGTGAADDSGLPNDRFFAVRPEGSVSTLKIQRTERGDSAVYLCASRRTGINTEAFFGQGTRLTVV.

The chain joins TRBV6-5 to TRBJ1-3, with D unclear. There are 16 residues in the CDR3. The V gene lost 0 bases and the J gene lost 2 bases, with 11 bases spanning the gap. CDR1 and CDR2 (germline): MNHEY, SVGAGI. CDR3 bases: TGTGCCAGCAGTTACTCGAGATGGGGAACTGGAAACACCATATATTTT. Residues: CASSYSRWGTGNTIYF.

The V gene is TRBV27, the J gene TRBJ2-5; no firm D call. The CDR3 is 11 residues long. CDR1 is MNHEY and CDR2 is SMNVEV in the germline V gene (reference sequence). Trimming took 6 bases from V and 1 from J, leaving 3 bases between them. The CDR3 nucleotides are TGTGCCAGCAGGGGCCAAGAGACCCAGTACTTC. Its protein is CASRGQETQYF.